This T cell receptor (beta chain) was sequenced in a study of cytomegalovirus exposure and HLA in healthy donors. Overall study results and limits: Earlier results showed most TCR beta V segments being productive about 90% or about 30% of the time. Presence/absence analyses took donor sequencing depth as roughly uniform.

Per germline, CDR1 SGHRS and CDR2 YFSETQ. This CDR3 is 13 amino acids long. Trimming took off 5 bases at V and 6 bases at J, with 14 bases between the two ends. Amplification used 60 Vbeta primers and 13 Jbeta primers. Assay: immunoSEQ multiplex PCR; the TCRdb copy retains only in-frame clones and omits some. The sample yields 120,000 or so clones, 80% seen once. Of note for this clone: What it binds is not known.

The receptor was isolated from a young man in good health and CMV-seropositive. This chain links TRBV5-1 with TRBJ1-1; D call uncertain. The specimen was PBMCs. The CDR3 DNA sequence: TGCGCCAGCAGGCAACGGGGATGGGCTGAAGCTTTCTTT. It specifies CASRQRGWAEAFF.